The clone carrying this T cell receptor (beta chain) has just one count. The target antigen is unknown. The study ran its PCR with 60 Vbeta and 13 Jbeta primers. Method: immunoSEQ multiplex PCR; TCRdb's copy keeps in-frame clones and lacks some. The profile shows under 200,000 clones, roughly 80% of them singletons. This sample was taken from a study of cytomegalovirus exposure and HLA in healthy donors. On the study more broadly: In a previous analysis, 95 million to 130 million unique TCR beta sequences were found from 150 million to 200 million T cells. Findings and caveats of the study: When analyzed later, a missense DCLRE1C variant was found to be linked to TCR beta V- and J-gene trimming.

Germline CDR1 is DFQATT and CDR2 is SNEGSKA (reference sequence). The CDR3 extends over 9 amino acids. V was shortened by 6 bases and J by 10 bases, with 4 bases between the two germline ends. The clonotype originates from a middle-aged man in good health and CMV-seronegative. The chain recombines TRBV20-1 with TRBJ1-6; no firm D call. The sequenced sample consisted of PBMCs. The CDR3 spells CSAGSPLHF. DNA of the CDR3: TGCAGTGCCGGGTCACCCCTCCACTTT.